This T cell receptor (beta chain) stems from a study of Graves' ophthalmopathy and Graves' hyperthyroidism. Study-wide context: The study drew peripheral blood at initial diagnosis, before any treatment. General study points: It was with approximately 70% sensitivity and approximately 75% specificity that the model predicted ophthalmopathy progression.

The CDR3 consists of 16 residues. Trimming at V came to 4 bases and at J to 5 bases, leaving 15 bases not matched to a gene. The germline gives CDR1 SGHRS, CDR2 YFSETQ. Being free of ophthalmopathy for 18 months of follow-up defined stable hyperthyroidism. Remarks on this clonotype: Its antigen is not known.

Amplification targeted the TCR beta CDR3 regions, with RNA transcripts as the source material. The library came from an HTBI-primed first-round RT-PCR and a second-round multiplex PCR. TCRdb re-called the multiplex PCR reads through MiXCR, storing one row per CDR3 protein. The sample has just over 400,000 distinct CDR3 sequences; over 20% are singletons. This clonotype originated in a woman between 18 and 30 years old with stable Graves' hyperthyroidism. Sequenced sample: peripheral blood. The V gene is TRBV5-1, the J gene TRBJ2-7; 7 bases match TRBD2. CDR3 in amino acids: CASSPGGTSGIHEQYF. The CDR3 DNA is TGCGCCAGCAGCCCGGGAGGTACATCCGGAATCCACGAGCAGTACTTC.